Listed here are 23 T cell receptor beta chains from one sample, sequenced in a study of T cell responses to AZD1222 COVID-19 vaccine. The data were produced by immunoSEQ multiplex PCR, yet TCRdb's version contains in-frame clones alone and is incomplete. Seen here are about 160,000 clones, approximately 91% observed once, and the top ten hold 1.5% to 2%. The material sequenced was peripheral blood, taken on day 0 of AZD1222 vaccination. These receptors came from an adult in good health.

The CDR3, as DNA: TGCAGCGTTGTGGTTGACAAGGTCGACACTGAAGCTTTCTTT. This translates into CSVVVDKVDTEAFF. The V and J genes are TRBV29-1 and TRBJ1-1, with D uncertain. This CDR3 has 14 amino acids. V was trimmed by 4 bases and J by 3 bases, leaving 15 bases between them. The germline V gene has CDR1 SQVTM and CDR2 ANQGSEA.

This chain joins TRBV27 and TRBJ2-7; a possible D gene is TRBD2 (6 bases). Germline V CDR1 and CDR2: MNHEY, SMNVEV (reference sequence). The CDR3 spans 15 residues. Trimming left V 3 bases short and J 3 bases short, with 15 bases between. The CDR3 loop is CASSFSWGGVYEQYF. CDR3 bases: TGTGCCAGCAGTTTTTCCTGGGGAGGCGTCTACGAGCAGTACTTC.

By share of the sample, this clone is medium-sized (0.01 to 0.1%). DNA of the CDR3: TGTGCCAGCAGTAGGAGGGCAGGGGATTCCGGGGAGCTGTTTTTT. Its protein is CASSRRAGDSGELFF. The chain joins TRBV6-4 to TRBJ2-2; the D call may be TRBD1 or TRBD2 (6 bases each). V was clipped by 5 bases and J by 6 bases, with 16 bases between them. The germline V gene has CDR1 MRHNA and CDR2 SNTAGT. CDR3 length: 15 residues.

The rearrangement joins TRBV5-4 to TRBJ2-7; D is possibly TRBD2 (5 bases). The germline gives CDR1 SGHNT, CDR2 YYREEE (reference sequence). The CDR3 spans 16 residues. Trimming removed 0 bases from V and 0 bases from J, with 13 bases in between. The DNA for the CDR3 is TGTGCCAGCAGCTTGGTAAAGCGGAAAAACTCCTACGAGCAGTACTTC. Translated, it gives CASSLVKRKNSYEQYF. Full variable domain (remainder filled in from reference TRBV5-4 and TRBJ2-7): ETGVTQSPTHLIKTRGQQVTLRCSSQSGHNTVSWYQQALGQGPQFIFQYYREEENGRGNFPPRFSGLQFPNYSSELNVNALELDDSALYLCASSLVKRKNSYEQYFGPGTRLTVT.

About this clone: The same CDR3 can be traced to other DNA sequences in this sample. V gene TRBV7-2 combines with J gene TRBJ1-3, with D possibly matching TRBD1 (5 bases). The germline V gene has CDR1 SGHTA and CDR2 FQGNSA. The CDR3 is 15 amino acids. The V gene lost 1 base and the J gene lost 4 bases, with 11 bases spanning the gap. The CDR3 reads CASSLGSGSGNTIYF. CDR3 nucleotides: TGTGCCAGCAGCTTAGGGTCAGGGTCGGGAAACACCATATATTTT.

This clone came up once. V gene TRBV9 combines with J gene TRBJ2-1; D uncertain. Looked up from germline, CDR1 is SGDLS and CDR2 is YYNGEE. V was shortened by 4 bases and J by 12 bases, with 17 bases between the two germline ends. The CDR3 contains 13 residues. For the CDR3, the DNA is TGTGCCAGCAGCACGGAACAAACAATGAGGCAGTTCTTC. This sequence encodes CASSTEQTMRQFF.

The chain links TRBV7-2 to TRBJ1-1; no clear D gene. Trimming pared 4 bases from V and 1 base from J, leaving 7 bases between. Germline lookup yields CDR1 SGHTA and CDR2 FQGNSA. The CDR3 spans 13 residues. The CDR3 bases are TGTGCCAGCAGCTCCGCCTGGAACACTGAAGCTTTCTTT. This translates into CASSSAWNTEAFF.

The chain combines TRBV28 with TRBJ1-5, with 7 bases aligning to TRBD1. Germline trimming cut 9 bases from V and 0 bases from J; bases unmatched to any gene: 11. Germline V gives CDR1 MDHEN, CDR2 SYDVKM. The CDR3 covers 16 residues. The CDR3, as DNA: TGTGCCAGTAGAGTTGGGGGACAGAATAGCAATCAGCCCCAGCATTTT. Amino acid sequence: CASRVGGQNSNQPQHF.

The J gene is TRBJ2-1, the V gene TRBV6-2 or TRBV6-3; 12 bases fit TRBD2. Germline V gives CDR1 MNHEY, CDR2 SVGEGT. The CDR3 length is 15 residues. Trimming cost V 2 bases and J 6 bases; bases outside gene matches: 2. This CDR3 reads CASSYLAGGPNEQFF. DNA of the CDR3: TGTGCCAGCAGTTACCTAGCGGGAGGGCCCAATGAGCAGTTCTTC.

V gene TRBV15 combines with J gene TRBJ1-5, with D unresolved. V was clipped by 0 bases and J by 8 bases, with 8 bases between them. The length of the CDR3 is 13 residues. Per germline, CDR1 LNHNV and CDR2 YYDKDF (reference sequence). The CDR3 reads CATSREGSEPQHF. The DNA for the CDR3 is TGTGCCACCAGCAGAGAAGGGAGCGAGCCCCAGCATTTT.

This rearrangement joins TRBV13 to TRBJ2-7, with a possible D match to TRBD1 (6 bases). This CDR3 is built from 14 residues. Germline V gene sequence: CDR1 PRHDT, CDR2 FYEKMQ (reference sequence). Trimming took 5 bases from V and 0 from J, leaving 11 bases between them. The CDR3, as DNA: TGTGCCAGCAGCAAAGACAGGAGCTCCTACGAGCAGTACTTC. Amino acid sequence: CASSKDRSSYEQYF.

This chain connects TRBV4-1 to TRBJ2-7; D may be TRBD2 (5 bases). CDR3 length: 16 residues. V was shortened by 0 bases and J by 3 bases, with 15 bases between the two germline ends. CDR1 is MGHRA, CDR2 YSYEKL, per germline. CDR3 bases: TGCGCCAGCAGCCAAGATACGGAACTCGAGGGCTACGAGCAGTACTTC. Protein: CASSQDTELEGYEQYF.

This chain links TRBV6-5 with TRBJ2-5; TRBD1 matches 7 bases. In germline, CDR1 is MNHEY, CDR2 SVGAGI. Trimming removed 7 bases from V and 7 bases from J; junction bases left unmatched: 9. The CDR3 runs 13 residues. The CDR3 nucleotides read TGTGCCAGCACCAAGGGGGCCACGGGGACCCAGTACTTC. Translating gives CASTKGATGTQYF.

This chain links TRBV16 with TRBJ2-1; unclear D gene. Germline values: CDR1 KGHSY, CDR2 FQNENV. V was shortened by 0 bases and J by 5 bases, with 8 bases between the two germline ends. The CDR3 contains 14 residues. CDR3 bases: TGTGCCAGCAGCCAATCTTCCACGAACAATGAGCAGTTCTTC. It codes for CASSQSSTNNEQFF.

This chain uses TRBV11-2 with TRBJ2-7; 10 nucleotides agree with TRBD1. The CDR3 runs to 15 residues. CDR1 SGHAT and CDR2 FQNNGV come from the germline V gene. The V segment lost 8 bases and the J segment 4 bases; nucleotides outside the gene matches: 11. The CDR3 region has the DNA TGTGCCAGCGGACTTGAACGGGACAGGGGTTACGAGCAGTACTTC. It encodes CASGLERDRGYEQYF.

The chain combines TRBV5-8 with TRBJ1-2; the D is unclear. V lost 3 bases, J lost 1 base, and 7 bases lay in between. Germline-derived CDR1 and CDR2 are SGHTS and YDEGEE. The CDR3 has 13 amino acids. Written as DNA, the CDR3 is TGTGCCAGCAGCTACCTGAATAACTATGGCTACACCTTC. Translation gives CASSYLNNYGYTF.

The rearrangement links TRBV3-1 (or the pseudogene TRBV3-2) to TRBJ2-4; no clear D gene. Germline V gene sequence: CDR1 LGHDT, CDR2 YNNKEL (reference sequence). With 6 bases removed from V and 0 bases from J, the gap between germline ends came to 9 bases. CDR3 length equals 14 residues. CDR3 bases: TGTGCCAGCAGTGAGACACTAGCCAAAAACATTCAGTACTTC. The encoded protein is CASSETLAKNIQYF.

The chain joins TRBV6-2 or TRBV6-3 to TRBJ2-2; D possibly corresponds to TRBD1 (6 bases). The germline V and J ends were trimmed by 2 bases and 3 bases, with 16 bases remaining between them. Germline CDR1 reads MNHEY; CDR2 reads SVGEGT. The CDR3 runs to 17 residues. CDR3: CASSYPTGNSDTGELFF. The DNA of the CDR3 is TGTGCCAGCAGTTACCCTACAGGGAACTCGGACACCGGGGAGCTGTTTTTT.

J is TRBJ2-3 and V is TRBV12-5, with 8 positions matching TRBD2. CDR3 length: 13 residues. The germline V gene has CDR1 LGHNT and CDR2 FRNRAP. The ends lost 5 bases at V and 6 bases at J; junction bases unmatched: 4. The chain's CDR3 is CASGPRGADTQYF. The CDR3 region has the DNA TGTGCTAGTGGTCCGCGGGGGGCGGATACGCAGTATTTT.

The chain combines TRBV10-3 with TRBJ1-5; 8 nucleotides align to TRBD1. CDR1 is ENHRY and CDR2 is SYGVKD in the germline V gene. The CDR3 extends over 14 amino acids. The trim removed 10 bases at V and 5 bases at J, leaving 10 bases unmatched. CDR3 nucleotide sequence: TGTGCCACCAAAACAGGGGGGAACGATCAGCCCCAGCATTTT. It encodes CATKTGGNDQPQHF.

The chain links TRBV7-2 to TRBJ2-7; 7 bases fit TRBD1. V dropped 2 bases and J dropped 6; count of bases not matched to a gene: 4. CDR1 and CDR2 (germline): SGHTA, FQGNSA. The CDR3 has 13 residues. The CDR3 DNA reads TGTGCCAGCAGCTTAAACAGGGGCTCCGAGCAGTACTTC. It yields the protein CASSLNRGSEQYF. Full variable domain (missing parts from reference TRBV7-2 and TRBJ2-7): GAGVSQSPSNKVTEKGKDVELRCDPISGHTALYWYRQSLGQGLEFLIYFQGNSAPDKSGLPSDRFSAERTGGSVSTLTIQRTQQEDSAVYLCASSLNRGSEQYFGPGTRLTVT.

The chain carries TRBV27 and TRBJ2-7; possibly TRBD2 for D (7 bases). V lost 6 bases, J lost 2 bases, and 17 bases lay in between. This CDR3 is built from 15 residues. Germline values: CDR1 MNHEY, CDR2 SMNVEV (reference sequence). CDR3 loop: CASRPGGAQTYEQYF. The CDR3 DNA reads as TGTGCCAGCAGACCTGGGGGGGCCCAAACCTACGAGCAGTACTTC.

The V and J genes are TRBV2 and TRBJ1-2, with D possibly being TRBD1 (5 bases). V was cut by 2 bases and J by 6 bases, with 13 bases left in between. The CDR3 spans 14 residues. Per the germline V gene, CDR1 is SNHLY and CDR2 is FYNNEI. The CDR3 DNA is TGTGCCAGCAGTGAACAGGGTCCTAGGAATGGCTACACCTTC. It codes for CASSEQGPRNGYTF.